Below, one T cell receptor (beta chain) is given with its context. Its antigen remains unidentified. The repertoire was sequenced with immunoSEQ multiplex PCR; TCRdb's copy has only in-frame clones and lacks some. The repertoire holds about 35,000 clones, with 70% to 85% as singletons. These data originate in a study of T cells in narcolepsy. About the research overall: Healthy controls were enrolled alongside patients with narcolepsy type 1 or type 2.

Findings and limits, study-wide: HCRT-specific and TRIB2-specific autoreactive clonotypes appeared among same-patient CSF and blood CD4+ clonotypes. In some patient and control memory CD4+ samples, autoreactive clones were absent.

Trimming stripped 3 bases from V and 1 base from J, with 8 bases between. The CDR3 extends over 14 amino acids. From germline, CDR1 is LNHDA and CDR2 SQIVND (reference sequence). This clonotype was obtained from a human donor in good health. Input material: memory (CD45RA-) CD4+ T cells from blood. This sequence joins TRBV19 and TRBJ2-3; D is unclear. The CDR3 nucleotides are TGTGCCAGTAGTATTGGCTCTGGCACAGATACGCAGTATTTT. It is translated as CASSIGSGTDTQYF.